This T cell receptor (beta chain) was captured in a study of blood T cell repertoires in COVID-19. The overall study: Sources were T cells, B-cell-depleted T cells, or PBMCs; the material itself was cDNA or gDNA.

Germline V CDR1 and CDR2: SGHVS, FQNEAQ. The CDR3 covers 20 residues. V was clipped by 2 bases and J by 5 bases, with 28 bases between them. Libraries were prepared by immunoSEQ multiplex PCR; TCRdb keeps only in-frame clonotypes and omits some of them. The data hold about 90,000 clones, with 81% observed a single time. In its sample, this clone was seen a few times. The specimen sequenced was peripheral blood. The rearrangement links TRBV7-8 to TRBJ1-3; maybe TRBD1 (5 bases). This sequence originates from a man older than 75 with active or convalescent COVID-19. The CDR3 spells CASSLTNSGLSRTSRNTIYF. The CDR3 DNA sequence: TGTGCCAGCAGCTTAACAAACTCGGGCCTAAGTAGGACAAGCAGAAACACCATATATTTT.